Below, 24 T cell receptor beta chains from the same sample are listed, as sequenced in a study of T cells in Graves' hyperthyroidism and ophthalmopathy. Researchers amplified the TCR beta CDR3 regions from RNA transcripts. During a first-round RT-PCR of the TCR CDR3, the HTBI primer set was used. Each CDR3 protein gets one entry after TCRdb re-called the multiplex PCR reads with MiXCR. The sample holds under 350,000 distinct CDR3 sequences, approximately 18% seen once. The material sequenced was blood. These receptors all come from a woman aged 45-60 years with Graves' hyperthyroidism.

This clonotype was seen at least ten times. This chain's CDR3 is CASSPSGQGTQETQYF. The DNA of the CDR3 is TGCGCCAGCAGCCCATCGGGACAGGGAACCCAAGAGACCCAGTACTTC. This chain links TRBV5-1 with TRBJ2-5, with TRBD1 matching over 9 bases. The CDR3 loop spans 16 amino acids. Germline CDR1 and CDR2: SGHRS and YFSETQ. Trimming cost V 4 bases and J 1 base; bases outside gene matches: 8. Combining the CDR3 with reference TRBV5-1 and TRBJ2-5 gives the whole variable domain KAGVTQTPRYLIKTRGQQVTLSCSPISGHRSVSWYQQTPGQGLQFLFEYFSETQRNKGNFPGRFSGRQFSNSRSEMNVSTLELGDSALYLCASSPSGQGTQETQYFGPGTRLLVL.

J is TRBJ2-3 and V is TRBV6-1; 11 nucleotides agree with TRBD2. The CDR3 consists of 16 residues. V lost 7 bases and J lost 2; bases outside the gene matches: 8. The germline V gene has CDR1 MNHNS and CDR2 SASEGT. This chain's CDR3 is CASTPLAGGYTDTQYF. The DNA for the CDR3 is TGTGCCAGCACCCCTCTAGCGGGGGGATACACAGATACGCAGTATTTT.

This clonotype was seen only a few times. V and J are TRBV6-2 or TRBV6-3 and TRBJ2-7; 10 bases align to TRBD1. The ends lost 2 bases at V and 1 base at J; junction bases unmatched: 5. Germline values: CDR1 MNHEY, CDR2 SVGEGT. The CDR3 runs 16 residues. CDR3 bases: TGTGCCAGCAGTTACCCGGACAGGGGGGTTTCCTACGAGCAGTACGTC. Translated, it gives CASSYPDRGVSYEQYV.

V gene TRBV18 combines with J gene TRBJ1-1; D is possibly TRBD1 (6 bases). V was pared by 4 bases and J by 2 bases, with 11 bases between. The CDR3 is 14 residues long. Germline CDR1 reads KGHSH; CDR2 reads LQKENI. This CDR3 is CASSQRQDNTEAFF. CDR3 in DNA: TGTGCCAGCTCACAACGACAGGACAACACTGAAGCTTTCTTT.

This clonotype was detected a few times. This rearrangement joins TRBV30 to TRBJ2-1; D is unresolved. CDR1 and CDR2 from the germline V gene are GTSNPN and SVGIG (reference sequence). The CDR3 runs to 13 residues. Trimming cost V 0 bases and J 6 bases, with 9 bases left between them. CDR3 protein: CAWSVIPVNEQFF. The CDR3 nucleotides read TGTGCCTGGAGTGTCATACCCGTCAATGAGCAGTTCTTC.

J is TRBJ2-5 and V is TRBV12-3 or TRBV12-4; the match to TRBD2 covers 10 bases. This CDR3 is 15 amino acids long. V lost 6 bases and J lost 2; bases outside the gene matches: 6. CDR3 nucleotides: TGTGCCAGCAGCGCTAATAGCGGGGGGCAAGAGACCCAGTACTTC. It codes for CASSANSGGQETQYF.

There are many counts of this clonotype. The V and J genes are TRBV27 and TRBJ2-7; no firm D call. CDR1 MNHEY and CDR2 SMNVEV come from the germline V gene (reference sequence). The CDR3 contains 13 residues. V dropped 5 bases and J dropped 7 bases, with 15 bases sitting between them. This CDR3 reads CASSPGSGGEQYF. The CDR3 DNA reads TGTGCCAGCAGTCCCGGATCAGGCGGAGAGCAGTACTTC.

The V gene is TRBV6-1, the J gene TRBJ1-5, with unresolved D. The germline V and J ends were trimmed by 0 bases and 7 bases, with 10 bases remaining between them. Germline CDR1 MNHNS, CDR2 SASEGT. This CDR3 has 14 residues. This chain's CDR3 is CASSEALSGQPQHF. DNA of the CDR3: TGTGCCAGCAGTGAAGCGCTGAGTGGGCAGCCCCAGCATTTT.

There are many counts of this clonotype. The V call is TRBV20-1, the J call TRBJ2-3; 14 nucleotides line up with TRBD2. The J segment lost 0 bases and the V segment lost 5 bases, leaving 4 bases of the junction unmatched. The germline V gene encodes CDR1 DFQATT and CDR2 SNEGSKA (reference sequence). This CDR3 is 16 amino acids long. Here the CDR3 reads CSADGTSGGSTDTQYF. In DNA, the CDR3 is TGCAGTGCTGACGGGACTAGCGGGGGAAGCACAGATACGCAGTATTTT.

A remark on this clonotype: Since a much larger clone is just one base distant, this may be a read error. V usage is TRBV2 and J usage is TRBJ2-7; 7 positions match TRBD1. CDR3 length: 15 residues. The germline CDR1 and CDR2 sequences are SNHLY and FYNNEI. The CDR3 DNA sequence: TGTGCCAGCAGTGAAGGACAGGGAATCTCCTACGAGCAGTCCGTC. Its protein is CASSEGQGISYEQSV.

This chain links TRBV10-1 with TRBJ2-1; maybe TRBD2 (7 bases). The ends were cut back, 0 bases at V and 4 bases at J, with 13 bases in the middle. The CDR3 is 16 amino acids. Germline CDR1 reads WNHNN; CDR2 reads SYGVQD (reference sequence). CDR3 coding DNA: TGCGCCAGCAGTGAGTCGGGGGCTAGCGGTTACAATGAGCAGTTCTTC. Amino acids: CASSESGASGYNEQFF.

The V call is TRBV12-3 or TRBV12-4, the J call TRBJ1-2, with 7 bases that match TRBD1. With 3 bases clipped from V and 7 bases from J, the junction kept 17 bases outside the gene matches. CDR3 length: 17 residues. The CDR3 DNA is TGTGCCAGCAGTTTGAGACAGGGATTAACTATGGCTGGTGGCTACACCTTC. Translated: CASSLRQGLTMAGGYTF.

This clonotype came up a few times. V is TRBV5-1 and J is TRBJ1-6; possible D gene TRBD1, 5 bases. The CDR3 spans 15 residues. Trimming removed 4 bases from V and 10 bases from J, with 18 bases in between. In germline, CDR1 is SGHRS, CDR2 YFSETQ. CDR3 loop: CASSQGPDSGSPLHF. CDR3 DNA sequence: TGCGCCAGCAGCCAAGGCCCCGACAGTGGATCACCCCTCCACTTT.

This clonotype was detected only a few times. This chain connects TRBV7-9 to TRBJ1-4; 7 positions agree with TRBD1. Germline V gene sequence: CDR1 SEHNR, CDR2 FQNEAQ (reference sequence). The CDR3 is 16 residues long. Trimming took 5 bases from V and 7 from J; bases not matched to a gene: 13. CDR3 sequence reads: CASSKTLGQSFEKLFF. In DNA form, the CDR3 reads TGTGCCAGCAGCAAAACACTGGGACAGAGTTTTGAAAAACTGTTTTTT. The whole variable domain, filled in from reference TRBV7-9 and TRBJ1-4, reads DTGVSQNPRHKITKRGQNVTFRCDPISEHNRLYWYRQTLGQGPEFLTYFQNEAQLEKSRLLSDRFSAERPKGSFSTLEIQRTEQGDSAMYLCASSKTLGQSFEKLFFGSGTQLSVL.

This clonotype was recorded at least ten times. This chain joins TRBV5-1 and TRBJ1-5, with D possibly matching TRBD1 (5 bases). Germline lookup yields CDR1 SGHRS and CDR2 YFSETQ. Trimming stripped 0 bases from V and 8 bases from J, with 12 bases between. This CDR3 has 14 residues. CDR3: CASSLGAGSEPQHF. The CDR3 bases are TGCGCCAGCAGCTTGGGTGCAGGGAGCGAGCCCCAGCATTTT.

This sequence joins TRBV3-1 and TRBJ2-1; D may be TRBD2 (6 bases). This CDR3 has 14 amino acids. Germline V gene data show CDR1 as LGHDT and CDR2 as YNNKEL (reference sequence). With 5 bases removed from V and 4 bases from J, the gap between germline ends came to 12 bases. The CDR3 DNA sequence: TGTGCCAGCAGCGTGGCGGGGCCGTACAATGAGCAGTTCTTC. Its protein is CASSVAGPYNEQFF.

A word on this clonotype: A much larger clone is a single base away; this may be a read error. The V call is TRBV6-9, the J call TRBJ1-1; D not certain. Germline CDR1 reads MNHGY; CDR2 reads SVAAGI. This CDR3 has 12 residues. The chain's CDR3 is CARSYNGIEAFF. CDR3 bases: TGTGCCCGCAGTTACAACGGGATTGAAGCTTTCTTT.

This clonotype appeared many times. This chain uses TRBV12-3 or TRBV12-4 with TRBJ2-7, with D perhaps matching TRBD2 (5 bases). This CDR3 has 13 amino acids. With 1 base removed from V and 7 bases from J, the gap between germline ends came to 11 bases. The CDR3 coding sequence is TGTGCCAGCAGTTTAGGGACTCACTATGAGCAGTACTTC. This translates into CASSLGTHYEQYF.

This clonotype was recorded many times. This chain links TRBV28 with TRBJ2-7; D remains unclear. This CDR3 contains 12 residues. The germline CDR1 and CDR2 sequences are MDHEN and SYDVKM. Between the trimmed V and J ends, which lost 6 bases and 3 bases, there was a span of 9 bases. CDR3 DNA sequence: TGTGCCAGCAGCCCTTCACTCTACGAGCAGTACTTC. It codes for CASSPSLYEQYF.

The chain joins TRBV19 to TRBJ1-5, with D hard to call. The V end was cut by 11 bases, the J end by 7 bases, with 18 bases between. There are 13 residues in the CDR3. CDR1 and CDR2 from the germline V gene are LNHDA and SQIVND (reference sequence). The CDR3: CAATLGPGQPQHF. DNA for the CDR3: TGTGCCGCAACACTCGGGCCGGGACAGCCCCAGCATTTT.

This rearrangement joins TRBV12-3 or TRBV12-4 to TRBJ1-5; D call uncertain. Deletions cut 6 bases from V and 0 bases from J, with 6 bases between. The CDR3 spans 13 residues. The CDR3 coding sequence is TGTGCCAGCAGCTATTATAGCAATCAGCCCCAGCATTTT. The encoded protein is CASSYYSNQPQHF.

This clonotype was detected a few times. The chain is built from TRBV12-3 or TRBV12-4 and TRBJ2-5; D perhaps matches TRBD1 (8 bases). V was cut by 6 bases and J by 4 bases, with 15 bases left in between. The CDR3 spans 14 residues. The DNA for the CDR3 is TGTGCCAGCAGGGCAACAGGGGGGGGAGAGACCCAGTACTTC. Encoded protein: CASRATGGGETQYF.

This clonotype was detected many times. The chain is built from TRBV30 and TRBJ2-2; 9 bases fit TRBD2. CDR1 and CDR2 (germline): GTSNPN, SVGIG (reference sequence). The CDR3 runs to 13 residues. The V and J ends lost 5 bases and 4 bases, in that order; junction bases with no gene match: 2. This chain's CDR3 is CAWWTSVTGELFF. The CDR3 coding sequence is TGTGCCTGGTGGACTAGCGTCACCGGGGAGCTGTTTTTT.

This clonotype was detected ten times or more. The V call is TRBV7-8, the J call TRBJ1-2; 8 positions match TRBD1. Germline trimming cut 0 bases from V and 8 bases from J; bases unmatched to any gene: 17. The germline V gene encodes CDR1 SGHVS and CDR2 FQNEAQ. The CDR3 sequence is 18 residues long. CDR3 in DNA: TGTGCCAGCAGCTTAGCGACAGGGGCCACAATCCTTATATGGGGCTACACCTTC. Translation gives CASSLATGATILIWGYTF.